The entry that follows covers one TCR beta chain sequence. CDR1 and CDR2 from the germline V gene are MNHNY and SVGAGI (reference sequence). Trimming took off 4 bases at V and 5 bases at J, with 11 bases between the two ends. The CDR3 loop spans 14 amino acids. The sample comes from a study of cytomegalovirus exposure and HLA in healthy donors. The repertoire was sequenced with immunoSEQ multiplex PCR; TCRdb's copy has only in-frame clones and lacks some. The data show approximately 180,000 clones, around 87% seen once. The sequence was obtained from a woman in her 30s in good health and CMV-seronegative. Sample: PBMCs. The chain joins TRBV6-6 to TRBJ1-4; D unresolved. The DNA for the CDR3 is TGTGCCAGCAGTTCCATCGGGGAGAATGAAAAACTGTTTTTT. Amino acids: CASSSIGENEKLFF.